The clone carrying this TCR beta chain appeared once. As yet, its antigen is unknown. The sample belongs to a study of CD8+ T cells in alopecia areata. The CDR3 is 11 residues long. V lost 6 bases, J lost 0 bases, and 2 bases lay in between. Germline V gene lookup returns CDR1 SGHTA and CDR2 FQGNSA. RNA extraction was followed by reverse transcription into cDNA, which acted as the sequencing template. Some clones are missing from TCRdb's copy, which holds only in-frame ones; the method was immunoSEQ multiplex PCR. The sample contains 90,000 to 120,000 clones, approximately 60% of which appear only once. Whole-study findings and limits: For lesional scalp, especially alopecia totalis/universalis, clonality was higher than in normal scalp.

The gene calls are TRBV7-2 and TRBJ1-2, with D unclear. The sequenced sample consisted of CD8+ T cells sorted from blood. The receptor was derived from a human donor in good health. The CDR3 DNA is TGTGCCAGCAGAACTAACTATGGCTACACCTTC. This encodes CASRTNYGYTF.